This T cell receptor (beta chain) is drawn from a study of CD8+ T cells in alopecia areata. As for the study in general: Tofacitinib lasted 6 to 18 months, then 6 months off drug.

Note on this clone: Its antigen is still unknown.

Treatment here: oral pan-JAK inhibitor, 5-10 mg twice daily. Study-wide results and caveats: Mice gave a clearer picture of TCR sharing than patients did, possibly for HLA-related reasons. There were many expanded lesional clones persisting in scalp and blood during tofacitinib.

Between the trimmed V and J ends, which lost 7 bases and 3 bases, there was a span of 18 bases. Per germline, CDR1 SQVTM and CDR2 ANQGSEA. This CDR3 contains 15 residues. cDNA reverse transcribed from extracted RNA served as the sequencing template. The data were produced by immunoSEQ multiplex PCR, yet TCRdb's version contains in-frame clones alone and is incomplete. This sample carries fewer than 250,000 clones, roughly two fifths of them seen once, and the ten largest clones take 2% to 3%. The source was CD4+ T cells sorted from blood, collected at approximately week 36, from a patient treated with tofacitinib. The clonotype was recovered from a human donor with alopecia areata. This chain connects TRBV29-1 to TRBJ2-2, with D perhaps matching TRBD2 (6 bases). As DNA, the CDR3 is TGCAGCGCTAAGCAGCAGCGGGTGGACACCGGGGAGCTGTTTTTT. Protein: CSAKQQRVDTGELFF.